The present T cell receptor beta chain was sequenced within a study of shared clonotypes between healthy human individuals. All donors were healthy HIV-negative adults lacking recent acute infections or vaccinations. The protocol was immunoSEQ multiplex PCR, while the TCRdb copy is restricted to in-frame clones and leaves out a portion. The data show some 630,000 clones, 72% seen once. The CDR3 has 12 amino acids. Germline V CDR1 and CDR2: MDHEN, SYDVKM. V lost 6 bases to trimming and J lost 6 bases, with 9 bases between them. The specimen sequenced was memory CD4+ T cells sorted from blood. Subset: CD45RA-negative fraction. The sequence was collected from a woman in her 30s in good health. V is TRBV28 and J is TRBJ1-5; D may be TRBD1 (6 bases). CDR3 region: CASSHRAQPQHF. CDR3 nucleotides: TGTGCCAGCAGCCACAGGGCTCAGCCCCAGCATTTT.